This record looks at one TCR beta chain sequence and its context. Antigen unknown. Sequencing was performed with immunoSEQ multiplex PCR; in TCRdb, only in-frame clones are kept and a portion is missing. This sample carries about 75,000 clones, around 87% of them seen once, and the ten largest clones take 18%. The record originates from a study of T cell responses to AZD1222 COVID-19 vaccine. Study results and limitations: Donors, mostly white British, included more females; clonal diversity was possibly underestimated.

This CDR3 comprises 14 residues. V lost 5 bases and J lost 1, with 11 bases in between. Germline V CDR1 and CDR2: SEHNR, FQNEAQ (reference sequence). This clonotype originated in an adult who received the AZD1222 COVID-19 vaccine. The chain links TRBV7-9 to TRBJ1-1, with D uncertain. This specimen consisted of peripheral blood, obtained 28 days after the second AZD1222 dose. The CDR3 bases are TGTGCCAGCAGCGCCCCGGCAGGGAACACTGAAGCTTTCTTT. Translating gives CASSAPAGNTEAFF.